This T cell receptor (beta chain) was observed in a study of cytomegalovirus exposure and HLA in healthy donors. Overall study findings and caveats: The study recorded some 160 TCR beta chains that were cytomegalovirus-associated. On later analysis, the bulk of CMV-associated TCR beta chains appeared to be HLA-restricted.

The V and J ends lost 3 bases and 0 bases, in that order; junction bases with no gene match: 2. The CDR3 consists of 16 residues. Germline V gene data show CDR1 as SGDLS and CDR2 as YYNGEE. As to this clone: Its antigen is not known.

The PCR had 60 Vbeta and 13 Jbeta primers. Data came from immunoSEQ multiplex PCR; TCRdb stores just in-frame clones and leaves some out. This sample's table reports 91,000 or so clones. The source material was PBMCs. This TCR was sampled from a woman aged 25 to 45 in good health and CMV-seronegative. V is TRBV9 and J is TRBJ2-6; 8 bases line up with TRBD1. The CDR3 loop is CASSGTGSSGANVLTF. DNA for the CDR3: TGTGCCAGCAGCGGGACAGGGAGCTCTGGGGCCAACGTCCTGACTTTC.